Shown below are 17 T cell receptor beta chains from a single sample sequenced in a study of cytomegalovirus exposure and HLA in healthy donors. Primers included in the PCR were 60 Vbeta and 13 Jbeta primers. Produced via immunoSEQ multiplex PCR; TCRdb's table is partial and in-frame only. The top ten hold about 2.5% of the sample, which has under 200,000 clones, about 70% seen once. Sequenced material: PBMCs. The receptors derive from a woman between 40 and 50 years old in good health and CMV-seropositive.

To note about this clone: Additional DNA sequences in this sample encode the identical CDR3. The CDR3 sequence: CASSYSGQGGGNTIYF. In DNA, the CDR3 is TGTGCCAGCAGTTACTCGGGACAGGGCGGAGGAAACACCATATATTTT. V gene TRBV6-5 combines with J gene TRBJ1-3; TRBD1 matches at 9 bases. The germline V gene encodes CDR1 MNHEY and CDR2 SVGAGI. The CDR3 is 16 residues long. J was trimmed by 4 bases and V by 0 bases; bases with no gene match: 4.

The V call is TRBV5-5, the J call TRBJ2-1; 12 nucleotides line up with TRBD2. Unmatched junction bases numbered 4, after V lost 4 bases and J lost 5 bases. This CDR3 spans 15 amino acids. Per the germline V gene, CDR1 is SGHKS and CDR2 is YYEKEE (reference sequence). CDR3 DNA sequence: TGTGCCAGCAGCCCCCGGACTAGCGGGAACAATGAGCAGTTCTTC. Amino acids: CASSPRTSGNNEQFF.

The rearrangement links TRBV18 to TRBJ2-5, with a possible D match to TRBD1 (6 bases). Deletions cut 5 bases from V and 3 bases from J, with 10 bases between. Per germline, CDR1 KGHSH and CDR2 LQKENI. The CDR3 sequence is 13 residues long. In DNA form, the CDR3 reads TGTGCCAGCTCATACAGGGTTGAAGAGACCCAGTACTTC. Its protein is CASSYRVEETQYF.

This clone appeared a single time. A junction boundary mismatches the germline segment, possibly from a read error. V is TRBV9 and J is TRBJ1-5; 9 bases match TRBD1. Germline lookup yields CDR1 SGDLS and CDR2 YYNGEE. This CDR3 has 16 residues. The CDR3 is CASSPGTGREDQPQNF. The CDR3 coding sequence is TGTGCCAGCAGCCCGGGGACAGGGAGGGAGGATCAGCCCCAGAATTTT.

The rearrangement links TRBV9 to TRBJ1-1, with no clear D. Trimming took 0 bases from V and 5 from J, leaving 14 bases between them. CDR3 length: 15 residues. Germline V CDR1 and CDR2: SGDLS, YYNGEE. CDR3 in DNA: TGTGCCAGCAGCGTAGGCGGACTCGGGGTAACTGAAGCTTTCTTT. This codes for CASSVGGLGVTEAFF.

This clone was observed once. The CDR3 DNA sequence: TGTGCCAGCAGCCAGGTCCCAGGTCAGCCCCAGCATTTT. Translated: CASSQVPGQPQHF. J is TRBJ1-5 and V is TRBV4-2; no definite D call. Germline CDR1 and CDR2: LGHNA and YNFKEQ. This CDR3 contains 13 residues. Trimming pared 3 bases from V and 6 bases from J, leaving 9 bases between.

V usage is TRBV9 and J usage is TRBJ2-2; 7 bases match TRBD2. Germline lookup yields CDR1 SGDLS and CDR2 YYNGEE. Trimming at V came to 3 bases and at J to 0 bases, leaving 2 bases not matched to a gene. The CDR3 contains 15 residues. CDR3 sequence: CASSASGANTGELFF. CDR3 sequence (DNA): TGTGCCAGCAGCGCTAGCGGAGCGAACACCGGGGAGCTGTTTTTT.

This clone came up once. V is TRBV7-2 and J is TRBJ2-3; perhaps TRBD2 as D (6 bases). The V gene's germline CDR1 is SGHTA and CDR2 FQGNSA. There are 16 residues in the CDR3. Between the trimmed V and J ends, which lost 1 base and 0 bases, there was a span of 11 bases. CDR3 region: CASSLVRGLSTDTQYF. The DNA for the CDR3 is TGTGCCAGCAGCTTAGTCCGGGGGTTAAGCACAGATACGCAGTATTTT.

The rearrangement uses TRBV30 and TRBJ1-1; D remains ambiguous. Trimming shortened V by 3 bases and J by 0 bases, and 20 bases separated the two germline ends. The CDR3 spans 17 residues. Germline CDR1 GTSNPN, CDR2 SVGIG (reference sequence). For the CDR3, the DNA is TGTGCCTGGAGCCCGTGGGCAGTGTATACCTTGAACACTGAAGCTTTCTTT. The encoded protein is CAWSPWAVYTLNTEAFF.

This chain links TRBV11-2 with TRBJ1-4, with TRBD1 identical over 8 bases. CDR1 SGHAT and CDR2 FQNNGV come from the germline V gene. The junction had 14 bases not matched to a gene; V was cut back by 6 bases and J by 8 bases. CDR3 length: 16 amino acids. In DNA, the CDR3 is TGTGCCAGCAGATATGGACAGGGAAGTGTTGGAGAAAAACTGTTTTTT. Its translation is CASRYGQGSVGEKLFF.

The genes are TRBV11-1 and TRBJ1-5; D is perhaps TRBD1 (5 bases). V was clipped by 2 bases and J by 2 bases, with 10 bases between them. CDR3 size: 15 residues. Germline assignment: CDR1 SGHAT and CDR2 FQDESV (reference sequence). The CDR3: CASSLQGWGNQPQHF. The CDR3 DNA reads TGTGCCAGCAGCTTACAGGGATGGGGCAATCAGCCCCAGCATTTT. Using reference TRBV11-1 and TRBJ1-5 for the parts outside the CDR3, the full variable domain is EAEVAQSPRYKITEKSQAVAFWCDPISGHATLYWYRQILGQGPELLVQFQDESVVDDSQLPKDRFSAERLKGVDSTLKIQPAELGDSAMYLCASSLQGWGNQPQHFGDGTRLSIL.

The chain carries TRBV5-1 and TRBJ2-7, with a possible D match to TRBD1 (5 bases). V lost 6 bases and J 5 bases, leaving 15 bases between the germline ends. CDR3 size: 13 residues. Per the germline V gene, CDR1 is SGHRS and CDR2 is YFSETQ. CDR3 nucleotide sequence: TGCGCCAGCAAGTTTCAGGGTACCCACGAGCAGTACTTC. Residues: CASKFQGTHEQYF.

The V gene is TRBV9, the J gene TRBJ1-4, with 7 bases aligning to TRBD1. Germline lookup yields CDR1 SGDLS and CDR2 YYNGEE. Trimming cost V 0 bases and J 7 bases; bases outside gene matches: 3. The CDR3 has 14 amino acids. The CDR3 nucleotides are TGTGCCAGCAGCGTAGCGCAGGGGGGTGAAAAACTGTTTTTT. Protein product: CASSVAQGGEKLFF.

The J gene is TRBJ2-5, the V gene TRBV5-5; 10 bases map to TRBD2. The V gene end was trimmed by 5 bases and the J gene end by 2 bases; junction bases not matched to a gene: 3. CDR1 and CDR2 from the germline V gene are SGHKS and YYEKEE (reference sequence). The CDR3 loop spans 14 amino acids. CDR3 sequence: CASRWTSGQETQYF. The CDR3 DNA follows: TGTGCCAGCAGGTGGACTAGCGGACAAGAGACCCAGTACTTC.

The table lists this clone with a count of one. The J gene is TRBJ2-7, the V gene TRBV4-2; perhaps TRBD1 as D (5 bases). CDR3 length equals 16 residues. With 1 base removed from V and 1 base from J, the gap between germline ends came to 14 bases. Per the germline V gene, CDR1 is LGHNA and CDR2 is YNFKEQ. Here the CDR3 reads CASSQVSAGPSYEQYF. The CDR3 coding sequence is TGTGCCAGCAGCCAAGTGTCGGCAGGGCCTTCCTACGAGCAGTACTTC.

The rearrangement uses TRBV4-3 and TRBJ1-3, with a weak D call TRBD1 (6 bases). Trimming took 3 bases from V and 3 from J, leaving 15 bases between them. The CDR3 is 16 residues long. Germline V gene data show CDR1 as LGHNA and CDR2 as YSLEER. The CDR3 DNA reads TGCGCCAGCAGCCACCTGCGGGGGGCAGGTGGAAACACCATATATTTT. Residues: CASSHLRGAGGNTIYF.

J is TRBJ1-1 and V is TRBV5-1; no clear D gene. This CDR3 region has 14 residues. V was clipped by 0 bases and J by 5 bases, with 11 bases between them. CDR1 is SGHRS, CDR2 YFSETQ, per germline. CDR3 sequence reads: CASSLGGPWTEAFF. Here the CDR3 DNA reads TGCGCCAGCAGCTTGGGAGGGCCGTGGACTGAAGCTTTCTTT.